A selection of T cell receptor beta chains follows, all from one sample in a study of T-cell memory formation after mild COVID-19. TCRdb processed the 5' RACE reads anew with MiXCR; each CDR3 protein has one entry. The top ten hold around 13% of the sample, which has approximately 430,000 distinct CDR3 sequences, roughly a quarter seen once. The material sequenced was PBMCs or a T cell subset sorted from them (not recorded which). Receptors were obtained from an adult woman who had mild COVID-19 (a few samples of this study predate the infection). Cell type and time point are not known. Each CDR3 is given with its conserved first and last residue. The D gene is left open where the match is weak. Where a row states a size, it is once, few, many or the class of an expanded clone; other rows omit it.

D: TRBD1
size: .
J: TRBJ2-5
length: 14
V: TRBV6-1
CDR3: CASSGWTGLETQYF
DNA: TGTGCCAGCAGTGGCTGGACAGGGTTAGAGACCCAGTACTTC

D: .
size: few
J: TRBJ2-1
length: 12
V: TRBV18
CDR3: CASSPDNNEQFF
DNA: TGTGCCAGCTCACCAGACAACAATGAGCAGTTCTTC

D: .
size: .
J: TRBJ2-2
length: 16
V: TRBV7-2
CDR3: CASSLARLDNTGELFF
DNA: TGTGCCAGCAGCTTAGCGCGACTAGATAACACCGGGGAGCTGTTTTTT

D: .
size: few
J: TRBJ1-5
length: 15
V: TRBV6-5
CDR3: CASSYSQNRIQPQHF
DNA: TGTGCCAGCAGTTACTCGCAGAACAGAATTCAGCCCCAGCATTTT

D: .
size: few
J: TRBJ2-5
length: 14
V: TRBV4-3
CDR3: CASSQDRYVGTQYF
DNA: TGCGCCAGCAGCCAAGATAGATATGTCGGGACCCAGTACTTC

D: TRBD2
size: few
J: TRBJ2-3
length: 18
V: TRBV12-3/TRBV12-4
CDR3: CASISTEPGGRAKGTQYF
DNA: TGTGCCAGCATCTCGACAGAGCCTGGCGGGAGGGCCAAAGGTACGCAGTATTTT

D: .
size: few
J: TRBJ2-1
length: 13
V: TRBV5-1
CDR3: CASNRYSYNEQFF
DNA: TGCGCCAGCAACCGTTACTCCTACAATGAGCAGTTCTTC

D: .
size: .
J: TRBJ1-2
length: 14
V: TRBV14
CDR3: CASSRTHSRSGYTF
DNA: TGTGCCAGCAGCCGGACCCACTCTAGGAGTGGCTACACCTTC

D: .
size: few
J: TRBJ1-2
length: 14
V: TRBV5-6
CDR3: CASSLYESVYGYTF
DNA: TGTGCCAGCAGCTTGTACGAGTCCGTCTATGGCTACACCTTC

D: .
size: many
J: TRBJ1-1
length: 18
V: TRBV5-6
CDR3: CASSPEEVGAPLNTEAFF
DNA: TGTGCCAGCAGCCCGGAGGAGGTGGGGGCCCCTTTGAACACTGAAGCTTTCTTT

D: .
size: .
J: TRBJ1-2
length: 12
V: TRBV7-9
CDR3: CASSPDHYGYTF
DNA: TGTGCCAGCAGCCCGGACCACTATGGCTACACCTTC

D: .
size: few
J: TRBJ2-3
length: 15
V: TRBV7-2
CDR3: CASSLVGGAIDTQYF
DNA: TGTGCCAGCAGCTTAGTAGGGGGAGCAATAGATACGCAGTATTTT

D: TRBD2
size: .
J: TRBJ2-1
length: 15
V: TRBV12-3/TRBV12-4
CDR3: CASSYRTSGLNEQFF
DNA: TGTGCCAGCAGTTACCGGACTAGCGGGTTGAATGAGCAGTTCTTC

D: .
size: few
J: TRBJ2-7
length: 15
V: TRBV6-5
CDR3: CASSSPGRADYEQYF
DNA: TGTGCCAGCAGTTCTCCGGGACGGGCGGACTACGAGCAGTACTTC

D: .
size: .
J: TRBJ2-7
length: 12
V: TRBV24-1
CDR3: CATSPGSYEQYF
DNA: TGTGCCACCAGCCCTGGTTCCTACGAGCAGTACTTC

D: .
size: .
J: TRBJ1-2
length: 15
V: TRBV7-3
CDR3: CASSLGTGLTMAKTF
DNA: TGTGCCAGCAGCTTAGGGACGGGACTTACTATGGCTAAGACCTTC

D: .
size: .
J: TRBJ2-5
length: 13
V: TRBV20-1
CDR3: CSVSRQKQETQYF
DNA: TGCAGTGTCAGTAGACAGAAACAAGAGACCCAGTACTTC

D: TRBD2
size: .
J: TRBJ2-1
length: 15
V: TRBV7-8
CDR3: CASSLERGGTHEQFF
DNA: TGTGCCAGCAGCTTAGAGCGGGGGGGAACCCATGAGCAGTTCTTC

D: .
size: many
J: TRBJ1-3
length: 15
V: TRBV4-2
CDR3: CASSPGLLSGNTIYF
DNA: TGTGCCAGCAGCCCAGGACTGCTCTCTGGAAACACCATATATTTT

D: .
size: few
J: TRBJ2-7
length: 14
V: TRBV28
CDR3: CASRLQGTLYEQYF
DNA: TGTGCCAGCAGGTTACAGGGAACCTTATACGAGCAGTACTTC

D: .
size: .
J: TRBJ2-5
length: 16
V: TRBV5-1
CDR3: CASSLGSGWEKETQYF
DNA: TGCGCCAGCAGCTTAGGCTCCGGGTGGGAAAAAGAGACCCAGTACTTC

D: .
size: few
J: TRBJ1-2
length: 16
V: TRBV25-1
CDR3: CASSESGTPPNYGYTF
DNA: TGTGCCAGCAGTGAATCCGGGACACCGCCTAACTATGGCTACACCTTC

D: .
size: few
J: TRBJ2-2
length: 14
V: TRBV20-1
CDR3: CSARVGGATGELFF
DNA: TGCAGTGCTAGAGTGGGGGGAGCCACCGGGGAGCTGTTTTTT

D: .
size: few
J: TRBJ2-3
length: 14
V: TRBV7-9
CDR3: CASSLIRGGDTQYF
DNA: TGTGCCAGCAGCTTAATCCGTGGAGGGGATACGCAGTATTTT

D: .
size: many
J: TRBJ2-1
length: 15
V: TRBV9
CDR3: CASSVDPPWRANQFF
DNA: TGTGCCAGCAGCGTAGACCCCCCGTGGAGGGCTAACCAGTTCTTC

D: .
size: few
J: TRBJ2-1
length: 14
V: TRBV29-1
CDR3: CSVEDASSYNEQFF
DNA: TGCAGCGTTGAAGACGCCAGCTCCTACAATGAGCAGTTCTTC

D: .
size: .
J: TRBJ2-7
length: 16
V: TRBV7-6
CDR3: CASSNAVSAWTYEQYF
DNA: TGTGCCAGCAGCAACGCGGTCTCAGCATGGACATACGAGCAGTACTTC

D: TRBD2
size: .
J: TRBJ2-1
length: 16
V: TRBV6-2/TRBV6-3
CDR3: CASSYSKGLEAPEQFF
DNA: TGTGCCAGCAGTTACTCGAAGGGACTAGAGGCTCCTGAGCAGTTCTTC

D: .
size: .
J: TRBJ1-2
length: 15
V: TRBV20-1
CDR3: CSARDNRDANYGYTF
DNA: TGCAGTGCTAGAGATAACAGGGACGCTAACTATGGCTACACCTTC

D: TRBD2
size: few
J: TRBJ2-3
length: 13
V: TRBV25-1
CDR3: CASWTSGADTQYF
DNA: TGTGCCAGCTGGACTAGCGGGGCGGATACGCAGTATTTT

D: .
size: few
J: TRBJ2-3
length: 12
V: TRBV15
CDR3: CATSRGADTQYF
DNA: TGTGCCACCAGCAGAGGAGCAGATACGCAGTATTTT

D: TRBD2
size: .
J: TRBJ2-3
length: 15
V: TRBV29-1
CDR3: CSAPFGGGLADTQYF
DNA: TGCAGCGCCCCTTTTGGGGGGGGACTCGCAGATACGCAGTATTTT

D: .
size: .
J: TRBJ1-3
length: 16
V: TRBV15
CDR3: CATSSGLSSSGNTIYF
DNA: TGTGCCACCAGCAGTGGACTTTCGAGCTCTGGAAACACCATATATTTT

D: .
size: few
J: TRBJ1-1
length: 15
V: TRBV7-9
CDR3: CASSLNLDRNTEAFF
DNA: TGTGCCAGCAGCTTAAACCTGGACAGGAACACTGAAGCTTTCTTT

D: .
size: .
J: TRBJ2-1
length: 16
V: TRBV5-1
CDR3: CASSLVGLSSYNEQFF
DNA: TGCGCCAGCAGCTTGGTGGGGTTAAGCTCCTACAATGAGCAGTTCTTC

D: TRBD1
size: .
J: TRBJ1-5
length: 15
V: TRBV27
CDR3: CASSLRDRGNQPQHF
DNA: TGTGCCAGCAGTTTAAGGGACAGAGGCAATCAGCCCCAGCATTTT

D: TRBD1
size: few
J: TRBJ2-2
length: 17
V: TRBV6-1
CDR3: CASSQTPDRGFYGELFF
DNA: TGTGCCAGCAGCCAAACCCCGGACAGGGGGTTTTACGGGGAGCTGTTTTTT

D: .
size: .
J: TRBJ2-7
length: 16
V: TRBV10-3
CDR3: CAISETYTTGRNEQYF
DNA: TGTGCCATCAGTGAGACTTACACGACAGGTCGCAACGAGCAGTACTTC

D: .
size: .
J: TRBJ2-1
length: 16
V: TRBV21-1
CDR3: CASSKRPEGPNNEQFF
DNA: TGTGCCAGCAGCAAACGACCTGAGGGACCCAACAATGAGCAGTTCTTC

D: .
size: .
J: TRBJ2-5
length: 14
V: TRBV29-1
CDR3: CSVEDLGGTETQYF
DNA: TGCAGCGTTGAAGATCTTGGGGGCACGGAGACCCAGTACTTC

D: TRBD1
size: .
J: TRBJ1-1
length: 14
V: TRBV20-1
CDR3: CSAHTGTGDTEAFF
DNA: TGCAGTGCGCATACCGGGACAGGGGACACTGAAGCTTTCTTT

D: TRBD1
size: .
J: TRBJ2-3
length: 15
V: TRBV5-5
CDR3: CASTLVGQGTDTQYF
DNA: TGTGCCAGCACCTTGGTAGGACAGGGAACAGATACGCAGTATTTT

D: .
size: few
J: TRBJ2-7
length: 12
V: TRBV30
CDR3: CAWSDQYYEQYF
DNA: TGTGCCTGGAGTGACCAGTACTACGAGCAGTACTTC

D: TRBD2
size: few
J: TRBJ2-5
length: 14
V: TRBV5-4
CDR3: CASSFSGVEETQYF
DNA: TGTGCCAGCAGCTTTAGCGGGGTTGAAGAGACCCAGTACTTC

D: .
size: few
J: TRBJ2-7
length: 19
V: TRBV29-1
CDR3: CSVEGVVSQEATSSYEQYF
DNA: TGCAGCGTTGAGGGGGTGGTTAGCCAAGAAGCTACGAGCTCCTACGAGCAGTACTTC

D: .
size: few
J: TRBJ2-5
length: 17
V: TRBV7-3
CDR3: CASSFNPFCGGQETQYF
DNA: TGTGCCAGCAGCTTCAACCCTTTCTGTGGGGGACAAGAGACCCAGTACTTC

D: .
size: .
J: TRBJ2-7
length: 10
V: TRBV20-1
CDR3: CRAPGNEQYF
DNA: TGCAGGGCTCCAGGGAACGAGCAGTACTTC

D: TRBD2
size: .
J: TRBJ2-3
length: 14
V: TRBV7-2
CDR3: CASSLRTSGDTQYF
DNA: TGTGCCAGCAGCCTGAGGACTAGCGGCGATACGCAGTATTTT

D: .
size: .
J: TRBJ2-7
length: 15
V: TRBV9
CDR3: CASSVGGDRAGEQYF
DNA: TGTGCCAGCAGCGTAGGTGGCGACAGGGCGGGGGAGCAGTACTTC

D: .
size: .
J: TRBJ1-2
length: 15
V: TRBV18
CDR3: CASSPGLDSPYGYTF
DNA: TGTGCCAGCTCGCCAGGGTTAGACTCACCCTATGGCTACACCTTC

D: .
size: few
J: TRBJ2-1
length: 15
V: TRBV9
CDR3: CASSSRDGAYNEQFF
DNA: TGTGCCAGCAGCTCCCGGGATGGGGCTTACAATGAGCAGTTCTTC

D: TRBD1
size: few
J: TRBJ1-6
length: 15
V: TRBV25-1
CDR3: CASSVSDRGNSPLHF
DNA: TGTGCCAGCAGTGTCTCGGACAGGGGTAATTCACCCCTCCACTTT

D: .
size: few
J: TRBJ2-2
length: 14
V: TRBV27
CDR3: CASSFQGYTGELFF
DNA: TGTGCCAGCAGTTTCCAGGGGTACACCGGGGAGCTGTTTTTT

D: .
size: .
J: TRBJ2-5
length: 15
V: TRBV9
CDR3: CASSPGGALVETQYF
DNA: TGTGCCAGCAGCCCTGGGGGGGCCCTAGTGGAGACCCAGTACTTC